This TCR beta chain was obtained from a study of cytomegalovirus exposure and HLA in healthy donors. While unrecorded immune exposures were likely, the donors were nominally healthy when sampled. In the PCR, 60 Vbeta and 13 Jbeta primers were used. Measured with immunoSEQ multiplex PCR; TCRdb has only the in-frame clones, and not every one. Counted here are around 120,000 clones, about three quarters occurring once; the ten biggest clones make up just over 1%. Germline V gene lookup returns CDR1 SEHNR and CDR2 FQNEAQ (reference sequence). CDR3 length: 14 amino acids. V lost 5 bases and J 5 bases, leaving 15 bases between the germline ends.

The sequence derives from a human donor in good health. Sequenced input: PBMCs. V and J are TRBV7-9 and TRBJ2-5; D is ambiguous. CDR3 nucleotide sequence: TGTGCCAGCAGCCCACCGCAGGTCCGGGAGACCCAGTACTTC. Amino acids: CASSPPQVRETQYF.